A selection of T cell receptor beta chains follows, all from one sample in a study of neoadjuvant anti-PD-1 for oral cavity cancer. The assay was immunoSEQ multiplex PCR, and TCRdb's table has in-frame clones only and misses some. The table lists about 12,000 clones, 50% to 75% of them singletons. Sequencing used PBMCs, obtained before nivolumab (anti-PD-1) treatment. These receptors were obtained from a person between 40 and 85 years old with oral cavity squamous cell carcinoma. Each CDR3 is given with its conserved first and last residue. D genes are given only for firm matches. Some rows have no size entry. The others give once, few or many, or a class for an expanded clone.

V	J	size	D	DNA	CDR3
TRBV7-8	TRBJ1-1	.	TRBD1	TGTGCCAGCAGGCCCCAGGGGGCAAGGGCTGAAGCTTTCTTT	CASRPQGARAEAFF
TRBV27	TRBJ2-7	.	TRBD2	TGTGCCAGCAGTCAACGGACTAGCGGGACCCATCCCTACGAGCAGTACTTC	CASSQRTSGTHPYEQYF
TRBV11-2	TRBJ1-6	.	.	TGTGCCAGCAGTAGAAACCGGGACGGAATTTCACCCCTCCACTTT	CASSRNRDGISPLHF
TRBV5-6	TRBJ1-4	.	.	TGTGCCAGCAGCCTCCGTGCAGGGGTGGTTGAAAAACTGTTTTTT	CASSLRAGVVEKLFF
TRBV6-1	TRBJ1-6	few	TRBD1	TGTGCCAGCAGGCTGGACAGGATCTCACCCCTCCACTTT	CASRLDRISPLHF
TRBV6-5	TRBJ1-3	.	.	TGTGCCAGCAGTTACTCGCCTCGAAGGGGGAACACCATATATTTT	CASSYSPRRGNTIYF
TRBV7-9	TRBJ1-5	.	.	TGTGCCAGCATCCCCCCGGGGGGATCGACCCAGCATTTT	CASIPPGGSTQHF
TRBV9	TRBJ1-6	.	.	TGTGCCAGCAGCGTAGAGGGGGGCAAGAATTCACCCCTCCACTTT	CASSVEGGKNSPLHF
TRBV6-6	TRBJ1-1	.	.	TGTGCCAGCAGTTCTAACGCAGGGTACACTGAAGCTTTCTTT	CASSSNAGYTEAFF
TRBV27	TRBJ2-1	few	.	TGTGCCAGCGGCTTGGGGACCTCCCCCCTGGAGCAGTTCTTC	CASGLGTSPLEQFF
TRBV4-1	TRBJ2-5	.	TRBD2	TGCGCCAGCAGCCTTAGGGGCTTGACTAGCGGGAGGGTAGAGACCCAGTACTTC	CASSLRGLTSGRVETQYF
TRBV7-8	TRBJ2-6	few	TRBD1	TGTGCCAGCAGCTCGACAGGGAGCTCTGGGGCCAACGTCCTGACTTTC	CASSSTGSSGANVLTF
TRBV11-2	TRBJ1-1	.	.	TGTGCCAGCAGCTTAGGATTGCAAGCGAACACTGAAGCTTTCTTT	CASSLGLQANTEAFF
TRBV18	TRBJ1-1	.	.	TGTGCCAGCTCACCCGGAGCTGAGGGGGCTGAAGCTTTCTTT	CASSPGAEGAEAFF
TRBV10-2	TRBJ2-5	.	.	TGCGCCAGCATGAAGAACCAAGAGACCCAGTACTTC	CASMKNQETQYF
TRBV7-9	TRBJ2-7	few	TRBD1	TGTGCCACCCTCAGCAGGGGGTCCTACGAGCAGTACTTC	CATLSRGSYEQYF
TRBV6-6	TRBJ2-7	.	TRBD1	TGTGCCACCAAACTATCCGGGACAGTTTCCTACGAGCAGTACTTC	CATKLSGTVSYEQYF
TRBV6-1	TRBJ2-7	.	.	TGTGCCAGCAGCCACAGGGGACTTTTCTCCTACGAGCAGTACTTC	CASSHRGLFSYEQYF
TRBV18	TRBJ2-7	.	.	TGTGCCAGCTCAAAAAGGGACGATAACGAGCAGTACTTC	CASSKRDDNEQYF
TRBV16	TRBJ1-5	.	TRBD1	TGTGCCAGCAGTTCCGACAGGGGACAGCCCCAGCATTTT	CASSSDRGQPQHF
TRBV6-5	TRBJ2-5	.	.	TGTGCCAGCAGTTCCTTAACTAGGAGCGAGACCCAGTACTTC	CASSSLTRSETQYF
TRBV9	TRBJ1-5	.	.	TGTGCCAGCAGCGTAGATGGGAATCAGCCCCAGCATTTT	CASSVDGNQPQHF
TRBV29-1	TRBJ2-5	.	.	TGCAGCGTTGCCGGGGCCCACCAAGAGACCCAGTACTTC	CSVAGAHQETQYF
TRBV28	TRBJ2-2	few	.	TGTGCCAGCAGTTCAGGCTGGGACACCGGGGAGCTGTTTTTT	CASSSGWDTGELFF
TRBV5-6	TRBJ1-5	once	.	TGTGCCAGCAGCTTGTCCCAGGGGAGCAATCAGCCCCAGCATTTT	CASSLSQGSNQPQHF
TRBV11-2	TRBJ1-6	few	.	TGTGCCAGCAGCCCTTTCATGGGAAATTCACCCCTCCACTTT	CASSPFMGNSPLHF
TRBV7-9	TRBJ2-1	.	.	TGTGCCAGCAGCTTAGTAACGAACAATGAGCAGTTCTTC	CASSLVTNNEQFF
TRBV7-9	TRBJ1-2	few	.	TGTGCCAGCAGCCCCTTAGGCGACTATGGCTACACCTTC	CASSPLGDYGYTF
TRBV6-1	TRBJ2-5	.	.	TGTGCCAGCAGTGTCGGATCTATGAGAGAGACCCAGTACTTC	CASSVGSMRETQYF
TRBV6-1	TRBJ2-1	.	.	TGTGCCAGCAGTGAAGCACGAGACAATGAGCAGTTCTTC	CASSEARDNEQFF
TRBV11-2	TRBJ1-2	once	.	TGTGCCAGCAGAGCTGCCGGGATCCTCGGCTATGGCTACACCTTC	CASRAAGILGYGYTF
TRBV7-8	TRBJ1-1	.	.	TGTGCCAGCAGCTTATCGCGGACAACGAACACTGAAGCTTTCTTT	CASSLSRTTNTEAFF
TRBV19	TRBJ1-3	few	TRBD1	TGTGCCAGTAGAAGACCGGGACAGTTTGGAAACACCATATATTTT	CASRRPGQFGNTIYF
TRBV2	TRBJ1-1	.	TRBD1	TGTGCCAGACTCCACAGGGGCCGCGGTAGGAACACTGAAGCTTTCTTT	CARLHRGRGRNTEAFF
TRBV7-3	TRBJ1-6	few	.	TGTGCCAGCAGCTTGATGGCCCGGGTTACAGGTTCACCCCTCCACTTT	CASSLMARVTGSPLHF
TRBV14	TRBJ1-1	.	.	TGTGCCAGCAGCCGCTTAGGGGGGAACACTGAAGCTTTCTTT	CASSRLGGNTEAFF
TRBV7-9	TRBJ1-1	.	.	TGTGCCAGCAGGCCGGGACCTTGGCTCATGAACACTGAAGCTTTCTTT	CASRPGPWLMNTEAFF
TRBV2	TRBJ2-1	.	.	TGTGCCAGCAGTGAAGTGTCCCCAAGCTCCTACAATGAGCAGTTCTTC	CASSEVSPSSYNEQFF
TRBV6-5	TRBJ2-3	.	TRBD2	TGTGCCAGCAAGACGGGGGGTCAGGGTGCCGATACGCAGTATTTT	CASKTGGQGADTQYF
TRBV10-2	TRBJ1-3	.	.	TGCGCCAGCCAGGGTGGTGGAAACACCATATATTTT	CASQGGGNTIYF
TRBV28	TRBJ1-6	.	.	TGTGCCAGCAGTTTCCGGAGCTCCTATAATTCACCCCTCCACTTT	CASSFRSSYNSPLHF
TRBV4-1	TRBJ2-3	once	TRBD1	TGCGCCAGCAGCCAAGATAGGACGGGGACAGGGTTCGATACGCAGTATTTT	CASSQDRTGTGFDTQYF
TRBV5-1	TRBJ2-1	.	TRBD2	TGCGCCAGCAGTTTAGCGGGCCTCAGGTACAATGAGCAGTTCTTC	CASSLAGLRYNEQFF
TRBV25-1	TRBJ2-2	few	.	TGTGCCAGCAGTGAATTTAGACAGTCCGGGGAGCTGTTTTTT	CASSEFRQSGELFF
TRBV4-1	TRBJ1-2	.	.	TGCGCCAGCAGCCAAGGAAAGGGGCTCTATGGCTACACCTTC	CASSQGKGLYGYTF
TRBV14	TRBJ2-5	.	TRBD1	TGTGCCAGCAGCTCCTGGACAGGGAGCGGAGAGACCCAGTACTTC	CASSSWTGSGETQYF
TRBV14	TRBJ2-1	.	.	TGTGCCAGCAGCCAATCATTAGCAGGAGGGCATGAGCAGTTCTTC	CASSQSLAGGHEQFF
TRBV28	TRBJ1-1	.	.	TGTGCCAGCAAACCCGCGTGGGGGGCAACTGAAGCTTTCTTT	CASKPAWGATEAFF
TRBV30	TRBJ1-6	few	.	TGTGCCTGGAGTGTCGGCAGACAGAACTCACCCCTCCACTTT	CAWSVGRQNSPLHF
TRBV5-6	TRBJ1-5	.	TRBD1	TGTGCCAGCAGCAGGACAGGGGCGGTAGTTCAGCCCCAGCATTTT	CASSRTGAVVQPQHF
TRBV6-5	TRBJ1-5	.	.	TGTGCCAGCAGAGGGGGGGTAAGTCAGCCCCAGCATTTT	CASRGGVSQPQHF
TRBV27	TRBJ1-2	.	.	TGTGCCAGCAGTTTGTATATGTCGGGGAGCGCTCTTGATAACTATGGCTACACCTTC	CASSLYMSGSALDNYGYTF
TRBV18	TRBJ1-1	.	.	TGTGCCAGCTCACCACGGGGCCTGAACACTGAAGCTTTCTTT	CASSPRGLNTEAFF
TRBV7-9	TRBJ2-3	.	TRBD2	TGTGCCAGCAGCTTAACGGGAGGGCTCACAGATACGCAGTATTTT	CASSLTGGLTDTQYF
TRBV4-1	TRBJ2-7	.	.	TGCGCCAGCAGCCAAGGTTCAGGCACCTACGAGCAGTACTTC	CASSQGSGTYEQYF